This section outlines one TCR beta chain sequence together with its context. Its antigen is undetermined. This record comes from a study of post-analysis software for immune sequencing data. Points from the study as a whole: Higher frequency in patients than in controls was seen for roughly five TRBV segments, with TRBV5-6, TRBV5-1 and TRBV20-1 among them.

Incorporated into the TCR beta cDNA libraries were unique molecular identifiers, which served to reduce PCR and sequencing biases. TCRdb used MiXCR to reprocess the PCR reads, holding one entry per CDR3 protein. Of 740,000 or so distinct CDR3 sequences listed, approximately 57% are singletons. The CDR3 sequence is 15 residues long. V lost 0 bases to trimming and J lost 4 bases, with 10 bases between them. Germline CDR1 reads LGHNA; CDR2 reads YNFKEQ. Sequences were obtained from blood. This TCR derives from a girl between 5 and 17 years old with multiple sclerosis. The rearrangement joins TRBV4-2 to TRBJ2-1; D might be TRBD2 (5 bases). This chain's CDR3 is CASSQEGSGYNEQFF. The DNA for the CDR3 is TGTGCCAGCAGCCAAGAGGGTTCGGGATACAATGAGCAGTTCTTC.